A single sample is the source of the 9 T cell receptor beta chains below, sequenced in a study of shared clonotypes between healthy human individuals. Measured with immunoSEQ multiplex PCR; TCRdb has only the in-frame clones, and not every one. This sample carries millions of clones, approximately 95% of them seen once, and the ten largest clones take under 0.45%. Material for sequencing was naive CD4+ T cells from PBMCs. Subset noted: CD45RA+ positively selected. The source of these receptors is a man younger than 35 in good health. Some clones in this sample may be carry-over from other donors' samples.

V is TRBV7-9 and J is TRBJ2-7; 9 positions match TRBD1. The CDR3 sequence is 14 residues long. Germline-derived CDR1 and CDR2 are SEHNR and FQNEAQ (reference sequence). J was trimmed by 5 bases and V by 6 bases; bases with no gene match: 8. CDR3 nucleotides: TGTGCCAGCAGTCTCGGGACAGGGTTTCACGAGCAGTACTTC. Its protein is CASSLGTGFHEQYF.

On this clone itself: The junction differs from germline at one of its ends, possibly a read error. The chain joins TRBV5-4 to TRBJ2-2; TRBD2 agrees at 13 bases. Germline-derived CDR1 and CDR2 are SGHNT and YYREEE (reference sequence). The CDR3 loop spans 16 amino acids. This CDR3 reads CAGRELAGGRAGELFF. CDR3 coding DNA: TGTGCCGGCAGGGAACTAGCGGGAGGGCGGGCCGGGGAGCTGTTTTTT.

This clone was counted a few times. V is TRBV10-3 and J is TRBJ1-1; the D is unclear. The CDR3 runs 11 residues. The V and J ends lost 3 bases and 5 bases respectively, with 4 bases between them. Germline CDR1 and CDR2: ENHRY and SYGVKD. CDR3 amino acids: CAISERTEAFF. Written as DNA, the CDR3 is TGTGCCATCAGTGAAAGAACTGAAGCTTTCTTT.

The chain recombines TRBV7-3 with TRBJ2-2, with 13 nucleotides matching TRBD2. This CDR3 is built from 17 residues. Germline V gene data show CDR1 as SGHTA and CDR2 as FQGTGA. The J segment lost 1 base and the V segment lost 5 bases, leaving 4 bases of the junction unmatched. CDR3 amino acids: CASSATSGRWNTGELFF. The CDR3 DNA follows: TGTGCCAGCAGCGCGACTAGCGGGAGGTGGAACACCGGGGAGCTGTTTTTT.

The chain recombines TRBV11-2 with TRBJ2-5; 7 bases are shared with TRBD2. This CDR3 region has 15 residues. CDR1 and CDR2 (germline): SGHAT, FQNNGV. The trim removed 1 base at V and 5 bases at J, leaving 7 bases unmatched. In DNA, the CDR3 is TGTGCCAGCAGCTTAGCTGGCGGGAGATGGGAGACCCAGTACTTC. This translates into CASSLAGGRWETQYF.

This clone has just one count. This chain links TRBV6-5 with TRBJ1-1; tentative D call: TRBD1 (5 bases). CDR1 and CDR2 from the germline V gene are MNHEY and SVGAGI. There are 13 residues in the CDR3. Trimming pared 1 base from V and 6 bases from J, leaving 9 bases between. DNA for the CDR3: TGTGCCAGCAGTTACTTGGACACGGCTGAAGCTTTCTTT. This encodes CASSYLDTAEAFF.

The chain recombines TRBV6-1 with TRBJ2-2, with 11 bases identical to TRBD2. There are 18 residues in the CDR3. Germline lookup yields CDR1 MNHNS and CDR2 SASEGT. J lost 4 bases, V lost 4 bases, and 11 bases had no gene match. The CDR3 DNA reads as TGTGCCAGCAGTGTAGATCCCACTAGCGGGAGTATCACCGGGGAGCTGTTTTTT. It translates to CASSVDPTSGSITGELFF.

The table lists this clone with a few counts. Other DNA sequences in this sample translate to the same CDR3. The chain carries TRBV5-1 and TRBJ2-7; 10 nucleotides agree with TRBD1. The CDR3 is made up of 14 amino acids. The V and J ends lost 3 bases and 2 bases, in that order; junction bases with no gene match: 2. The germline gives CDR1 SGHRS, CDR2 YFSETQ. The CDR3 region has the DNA TGCGCCAGCAGCTCCGGACAGGGGGCCTACGAGCAGTACTTC. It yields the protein CASSSGQGAYEQYF.

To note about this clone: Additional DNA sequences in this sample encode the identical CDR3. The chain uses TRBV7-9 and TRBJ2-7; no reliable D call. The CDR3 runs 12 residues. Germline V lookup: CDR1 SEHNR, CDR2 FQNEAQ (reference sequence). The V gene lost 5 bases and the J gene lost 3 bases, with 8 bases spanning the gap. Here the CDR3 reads CASSPRGYEQYF. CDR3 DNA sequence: TGTGCCAGCAGCCCACGAGGCTACGAGCAGTACTTC.